This T cell receptor (beta chain) was profiled in a study of cytomegalovirus exposure and HLA in healthy donors. Study overall: Assignment to the Caucasian-associated ancestry cluster applied to less than 85% of the roughly 410 genotyped donors. The study, taken as a whole, reports: Later analysis associated a missense DCLRE1C variant with TCR beta V- and J-gene trimming. Common viral pathogens were later found to be apparently linked to several of the most significant clusters.

60 Vbeta and 13 Jbeta primers were used in PCR. The table came from immunoSEQ multiplex PCR; TCRdb's copy has only in-frame clones and leaves some out. Recorded for this sample: over 50,000 clones. Turning to this clone: Its antigen is currently unknown.

Unrecorded immune exposures were likely, despite nominal health at sampling. CDR3 size: 16 residues. The germline V gene encodes CDR1 KGHSH and CDR2 LQKENI. V lost 1 base, J lost 6 bases, and 16 bases lay in between. The clonotype was recovered from a man between 50 and 59 years old in good health and CMV-seropositive. The rearrangement joins TRBV18 to TRBJ2-1; tentatively, D is TRBD2 (6 bases). Input material: PBMCs. CDR3 sequence reads: CASSPQLAGPSNEQFF. CDR3 nucleotides: TGTGCCAGCTCACCACAGCTCGCGGGACCTTCCAATGAGCAGTTCTTC.